This TCR beta chain is from a study of blood T cell repertoires in COVID-19. On the study more broadly: Nucleic acid was either cDNA or gDNA, and it came from T cells, B-cell-depleted T cells, or PBMCs.

In the original analysis: From reference gene primer amplification, estimates of nucleated cell counts were derived. Libraries were prepared by immunoSEQ multiplex PCR; TCRdb keeps only in-frame clonotypes and omits some of them. V and J calls and clone size are those listed in that table; D and trimming were worked out from the DNA. This sample has over 100,000 clones, with 70% to 90% found just once. The sample was peripheral blood. The TCR comes from a man between 50 and 59 years old with active COVID-19.

As DNA, the CDR3 is TGTGCTAGTGGAGTCGAGGGTGGGACCCAGTACTTC. Translating it yields CASGVEGGTQYF. The V and J genes are TRBV12-5 and TRBJ2-5; possibly TRBD2 for D (5 bases). V lost 6 bases and J 7 bases, leaving 12 bases between the germline ends. There are 12 residues in the CDR3. Germline CDR1 is LGHNT and CDR2 is FRNRAP.